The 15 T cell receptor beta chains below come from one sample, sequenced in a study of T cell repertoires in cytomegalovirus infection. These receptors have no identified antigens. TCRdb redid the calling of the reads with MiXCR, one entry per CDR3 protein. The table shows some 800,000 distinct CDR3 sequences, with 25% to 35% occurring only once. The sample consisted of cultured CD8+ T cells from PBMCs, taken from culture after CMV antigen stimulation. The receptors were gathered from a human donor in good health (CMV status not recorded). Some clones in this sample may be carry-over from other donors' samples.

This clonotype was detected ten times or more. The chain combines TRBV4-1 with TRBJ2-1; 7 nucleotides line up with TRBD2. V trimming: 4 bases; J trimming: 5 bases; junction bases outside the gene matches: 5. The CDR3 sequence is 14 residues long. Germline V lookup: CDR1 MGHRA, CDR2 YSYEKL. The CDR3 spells CASSLFAGDNEQFF. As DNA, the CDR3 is TGCGCCAGCAGCCTTTTTGCGGGGGACAATGAGCAGTTCTTC.

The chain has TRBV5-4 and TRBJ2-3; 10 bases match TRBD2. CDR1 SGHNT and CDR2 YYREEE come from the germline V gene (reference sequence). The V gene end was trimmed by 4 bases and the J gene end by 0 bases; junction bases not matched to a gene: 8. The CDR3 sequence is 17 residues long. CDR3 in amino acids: CASSPSGGAGSTDTQYF. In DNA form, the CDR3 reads TGTGCCAGCAGCCCCAGCGGGGGGGCTGGTAGCACAGATACGCAGTATTTT.

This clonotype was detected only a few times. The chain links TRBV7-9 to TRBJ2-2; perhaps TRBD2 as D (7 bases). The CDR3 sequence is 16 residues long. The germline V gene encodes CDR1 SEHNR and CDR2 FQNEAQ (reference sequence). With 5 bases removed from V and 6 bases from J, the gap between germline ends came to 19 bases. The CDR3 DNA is TGTGCCAGCAGCCGAGCGGGACATATTTCTCCCGGGGAGCTGTTTTTT. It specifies CASSRAGHISPGELFF.

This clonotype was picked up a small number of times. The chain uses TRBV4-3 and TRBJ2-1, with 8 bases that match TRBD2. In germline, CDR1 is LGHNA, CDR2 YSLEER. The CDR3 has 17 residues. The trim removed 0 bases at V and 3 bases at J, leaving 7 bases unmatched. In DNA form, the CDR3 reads TGCGCCAGCAGCCAAGAGACGAGCGGGAGCCTCTACAATGAGCAGTTCTTC. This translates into CASSQETSGSLYNEQFF.

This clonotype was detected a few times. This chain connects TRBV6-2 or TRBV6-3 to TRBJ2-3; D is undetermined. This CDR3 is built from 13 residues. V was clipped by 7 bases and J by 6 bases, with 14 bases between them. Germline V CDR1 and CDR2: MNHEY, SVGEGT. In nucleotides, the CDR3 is TGTGCCAGCACTGCCGTCCCCGATGATACGCAGTATTTT. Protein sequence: CASTAVPDDTQYF.

The CDR3 reads CSVTADTQYF. The CDR3 DNA reads TGCAGCGTTACAGCAGATACGCAGTATTTT. The chain uses TRBV29-1 and TRBJ2-3; D gene uncertain. The CDR3 runs 10 residues. Trimming cost V 5 bases and J 4 bases, with 4 bases left between them. CDR1 and CDR2 from the germline V gene are SQVTM and ANQGSEA.

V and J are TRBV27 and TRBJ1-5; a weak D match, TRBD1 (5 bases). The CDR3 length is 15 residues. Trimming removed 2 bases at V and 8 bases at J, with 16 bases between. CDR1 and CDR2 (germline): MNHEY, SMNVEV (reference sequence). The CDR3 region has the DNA TGTGCCAGCAGTTTAAGAGGTAAAGGGGAAAAGCCCCAGCATTTT. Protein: CASSLRGKGEKPQHF.

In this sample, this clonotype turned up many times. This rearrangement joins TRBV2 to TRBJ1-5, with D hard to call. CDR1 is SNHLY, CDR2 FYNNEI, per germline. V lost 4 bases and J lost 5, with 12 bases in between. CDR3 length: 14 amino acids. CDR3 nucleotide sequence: TGTGCCAGCAGTGCCCGGACCCCCTATCAGCCCCAGCATTTT. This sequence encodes CASSARTPYQPQHF.

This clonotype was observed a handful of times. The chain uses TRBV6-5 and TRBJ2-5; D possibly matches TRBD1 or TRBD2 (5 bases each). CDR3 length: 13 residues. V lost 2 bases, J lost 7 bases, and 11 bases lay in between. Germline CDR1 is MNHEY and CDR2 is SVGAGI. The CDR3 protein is CASSYGGGVTQYF. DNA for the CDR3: TGTGCCAGCAGTTACGGGGGTGGTGTGACCCAGTACTTC.

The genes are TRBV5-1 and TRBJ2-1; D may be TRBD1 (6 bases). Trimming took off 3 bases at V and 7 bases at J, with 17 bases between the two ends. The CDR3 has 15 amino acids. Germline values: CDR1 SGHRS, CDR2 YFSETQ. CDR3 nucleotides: TGCGCCAGCAGCTCCCGGGACACGACTCGGAATGAGCAGTTCTTC. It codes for CASSSRDTTRNEQFF. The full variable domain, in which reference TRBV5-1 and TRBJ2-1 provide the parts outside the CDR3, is KAGVTQTPRYLIKTRGQQVTLSCSPISGHRSVSWYQQTPGQGLQFLFEYFSETQRNKGNFPGRFSGRQFSNSRSEMNVSTLELGDSALYLCASSSRDTTRNEQFFGPGTRLTVL.

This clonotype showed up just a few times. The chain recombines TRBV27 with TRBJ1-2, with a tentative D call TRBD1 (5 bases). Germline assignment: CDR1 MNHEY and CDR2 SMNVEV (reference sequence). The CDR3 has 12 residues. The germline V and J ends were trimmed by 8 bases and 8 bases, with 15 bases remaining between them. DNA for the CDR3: TGTGCCAGCCTTGCCAGGGTTAGGGGCTACACCTTC. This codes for CASLARVRGYTF.

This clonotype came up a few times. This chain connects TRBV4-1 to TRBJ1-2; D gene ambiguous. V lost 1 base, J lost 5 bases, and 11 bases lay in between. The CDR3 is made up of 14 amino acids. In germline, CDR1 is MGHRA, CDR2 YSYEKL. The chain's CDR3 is CASSQAIGSYGYTF. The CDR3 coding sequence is TGCGCCAGCAGCCAAGCCATAGGCAGTTATGGCTACACCTTC.

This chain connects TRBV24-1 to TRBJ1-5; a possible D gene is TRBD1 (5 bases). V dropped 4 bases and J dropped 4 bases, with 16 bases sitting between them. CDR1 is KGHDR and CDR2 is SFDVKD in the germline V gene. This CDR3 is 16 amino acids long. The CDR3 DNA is TGTGCCACCAGTGAGTTAGAGGGGTCTGGAAATCAGCCCCAGCATTTT. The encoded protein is CATSELEGSGNQPQHF.

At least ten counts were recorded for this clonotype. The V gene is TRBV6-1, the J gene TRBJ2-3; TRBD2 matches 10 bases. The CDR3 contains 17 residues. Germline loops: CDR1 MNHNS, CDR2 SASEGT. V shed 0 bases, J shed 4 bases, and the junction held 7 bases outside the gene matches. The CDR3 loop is CASSEAKRGGLADTQYF. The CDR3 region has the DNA TGTGCCAGCAGTGAAGCGAAGCGGGGGGGCTTAGCAGATACGCAGTATTTT.

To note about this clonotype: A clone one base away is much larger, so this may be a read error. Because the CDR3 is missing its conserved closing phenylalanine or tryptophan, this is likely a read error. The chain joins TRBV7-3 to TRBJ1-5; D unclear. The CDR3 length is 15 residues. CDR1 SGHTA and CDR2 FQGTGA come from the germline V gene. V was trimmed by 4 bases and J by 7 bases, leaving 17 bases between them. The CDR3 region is CASSSSGLRHQPQHS. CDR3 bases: TGTGCCAGCAGCTCATCTGGACTCAGACACCAGCCCCAGCATTCT.